The source of this TCR beta chain is a study of shared clonotypes between healthy human individuals. This clone was seen ten or more times. The antigen remains unidentified. The V end was cut by 2 bases, the J end by 6 bases, with 14 bases between. Looked up from germline, CDR1 is SGHNT and CDR2 is YYREEE (reference sequence). The CDR3 is 14 residues long. Authors' methods: Quality scores were absent from the junction-only immunoSEQ sequences, so filtering differed. Assay used: immunoSEQ multiplex PCR; TCRdb lists only in-frame clones, some missing. V, J and clone size reflect that table, while D and trimming were determined from the DNA. The sample lists a few hundred thousand clones, about nine tenths seen once, with about 17% in the top ten. The study's findings and limits: As a rule, naive subsets had a larger estimated richness than memory subsets. The naive CD4 repertoires of several donors were compared, and roughly 5% of clonotypes were shared.

The chain is built from TRBV5-4 and TRBJ1-2; a weak D match, TRBD1 (5 bases). Sequenced input: memory CD8+ T cells sorted from blood. Subset described: CD45RO+ cells pooled with CCR7-negative TemRA cells. The sequence was obtained from a man in his late teens or twenties in good health. CDR3 residues: CASSFGGPGDGYTF. Here the CDR3 DNA reads TGTGCCAGCAGCTTCGGGGGACCCGGAGATGGCTACACCTTC.